These T cell receptor beta chains were read from a single sample in a study of metastatic and nonmetastatic thyroid tumors. TCRdb re-called clones from the PCR reads using MiXCR. The profile covers 45,000 to 65,000 clones, with 17% appearing a single time and 2.5% to 3.5% taken by the ten largest. The specimen sequenced was blood. Source of these receptors: a female donor with papillary thyroid cancer or a benign thyroid nodule (not recorded which). Some clones in this sample may be carry-over from other donors' samples. The CDR3 runs from the conserved cysteine through the conserved F or W. A D gene is named only where the DNA matches it firmly. Clone size is stated in some rows and not others, as once, few, many or a class when expanded.

>.|many|TRBV12-3/TRBV12-4|15|TRBJ1-5
TGTGCCAGCAGCCCCGGAACAGCTTCCAATCAGCCCCAGCATTTT
CASSPGTASNQPQHF
>TRBD1|.|TRBV12-3/TRBV12-4|12|TRBJ2-7
TGTGCCAGCGGGACAGTCTCCTACGAGCAGTACTTC
CASGTVSYEQYF
>.|.|TRBV4-1|15|TRBJ2-1
TGCGCCAGCAGCCGCCCCGTATATGCCTACAATGAGCAGTTCTTC
CASSRPVYAYNEQFF
>.|.|TRBV15|16|TRBJ1-6
TGTGCCACCAGCAGAGATAGGGCCGTGCGGAATTCACCCCTCAACTTT
CATSRDRAVRNSPLNF
>.|few|TRBV15|15|TRBJ1-2
TGTGCCACCAGCAGAGACAATGGACGTACCTATGTCTACACCTTC
CATSRDNGRTYVYTF
>.|few|TRBV5-1|16|TRBJ2-3
TGCGCCAGCAGCCCCTTGGGGGTAACTAGCACAGATACACAGTATTTT
CASSPLGVTSTDTQYF
>TRBD2|many|TRBV7-2|19|TRBJ2-3
TGTGCCAGCAGCTTTGGGGTAGTACGGGCTAGCGGGAGCGGAGATACGCAGTATTTT
CASSFGVVRASGSGDTQYF
>.|many|TRBV20-1|16|TRBJ1-3
TGCAGTGCTAGACCACCGGACTGGTACTCTGGAAACACCATATATTTT
CSARPPDWYSGNTIYF
>.|many|TRBV5-8|12|TRBJ2-2
TGTGCCAGCAGGAGGTACACCGGGGAGCTGTTTTTT
CASRRYTGELFF
>.|few|TRBV4-2|16|TRBJ2-6
TGTGCCAGCAGCCCAGACACTAGCTCAGGGGCCAACGTCCTGACTTTC
CASSPDTSSGANVLTF
>.|.|TRBV2|16|TRBJ2-7
TGTGCCAGCAGTGAAGCGGTAGGGGATCGCTCCTACGAGCAGTACTTC
CASSEAVGDRSYEQYF
>.|many|TRBV6-1|15|TRBJ1-5
TGTGCCAGCAGTGTAGGCAGGGCAAGCAATCAGCCCCAGCATTTT
CASSVGRASNQPQHF
>.|few|TRBV28|12|TRBJ2-7
TGTGCCAGCAGTGTGGGGATCCACGAGCAGTACTTC
CASSVGIHEQYF
>.|.|TRBV6-1|14|TRBJ2-7
TGTGCCTGCAGTGAACCCATTAGGAACTACGAGCATTACTTC
CACSEPIRNYEHYF
>.|many|TRBV25-1|13|TRBJ1-6
TGTGCCAGCAGTGAATACGTGGGTTCACCCCTCCACTTT
CASSEYVGSPLHF
>.|many|TRBV6-4|15|TRBJ2-3
TGTGCCAGCAGTGAAGCATCTGACGGGGCAGATACGCAGTATTTT
CASSEASDGADTQYF
>TRBD1|few|TRBV10-3|14|TRBJ2-5
TGTGCCATCAGTGAGACAGGGGGGACGGAGACCAAGTACTTC
CAISETGGTETKYF
>.|.|TRBV2|14|TRBJ2-7
TGTGCCAGCAGATGGACAGTGTGTTCTGACGAGCAGTACTTC
CASRWTVCSDEQYF
>TRBD1|many|TRBV11-3|14|TRBJ2-3
TGTGCCAGCAGCCAAGACAGGGGGGGAGATACGCAGTATTTT
CASSQDRGGDTQYF
>TRBD2|many|TRBV7-8|14|TRBJ2-3
TGTGCCAGCAGCCAGGGACTACACACAGATACGCAGTATTTT
CASSQGLHTDTQYF
>.|many|TRBV28|13|TRBJ1-2
TGTGCCAGCAGTTTATCAGGGGCGGGAGGCTACACCTTC
CASSLSGAGGYTF
>.|many|TRBV18|15|TRBJ1-1
TGTGCCAGCTCACCGGGTCGAAGCCTGAACACTGAAGCTTTCTTT
CASSPGRSLNTEAFF